This T cell receptor beta chain comes out of a study of blood T cells in healthy people across ages. With 5 bases clipped from V and 1 base from J, the junction kept 5 bases outside the gene matches. CDR3 length equals 15 residues. CDR1 and CDR2 (germline): SEHNR, FQNEAQ (reference sequence). Then a second PCR, running about 6 to 12 cycles, was carried out with a sample-barcoded 5' primer and a J-beta primer mix. Each cDNA molecule, via a template-switch adaptor with 12 random nucleotides, was tagged. Using its own MiXCR run on the 5' RACE reads, TCRdb lists one record per CDR3 protein. The sample yields 550,000 to 700,000 distinct CDR3 sequences, roughly a quarter seen once.

Sequences were obtained from blood. The chain has TRBV7-9 and TRBJ2-3; 8 positions agree with TRBD2. The TCR comes from a woman aged 70-85 years in good health. The CDR3 DNA is TGTGCCAGCAGCCGAATTAGCGGGGGCACAGATACGCAGTATTTT. Translating gives CASSRISGGTDTQYF.